The TCR beta chain under discussion was sequenced for a study of resident and recirculating memory T cells in vitiligo. Study background: Epidermis came from shave biopsies of lesional and nonlesional sites, plus PBMCs.

Patients had received no treatment within the previous three months. The V gene's germline CDR1 is LNHDA and CDR2 SQIVND (reference sequence). The CDR3 contains 14 residues. V lost 7 bases and J 0 bases, leaving 9 bases between the germline ends. TCRdb's table, derived via immunoSEQ multiplex PCR, lists solely in-frame clones and lacks some. The profile shows 35,000 to 45,000 clones, about nine tenths of them singletons. The sample holds one count of this clone. The antigen is unknown. Notes on the study in general: Sequences differed between biopsy sites and patients, suggesting private specificity.

V usage is TRBV19 and J usage is TRBJ2-2; D might be TRBD1 (6 bases). This sequence originates from a male donor with vitiligo. Sequenced material: blood. DNA for the CDR3: TGTGCCAGTAAGCAGGGGACGAACACCGGGGAGCTGTTTTTT. Translating gives CASKQGTNTGELFF.